This T cell receptor (beta chain) appears in the sequencing data of a study of shared clonotypes between healthy human individuals. This CDR3 has 14 amino acids. V shed 1 base and J 5 bases; nucleotides not matched to a gene: 1. CDR1 is SGHRS, CDR2 YFSETQ, per germline. Concerning this clone: The identical CDR3 is also encoded by other nucleotide sequences in the sample.

The data were produced by immunoSEQ multiplex PCR, yet TCRdb's version contains in-frame clones alone and is incomplete. The sample yields over 2 million clones, 85% to 95% seen once. The receptor's source is a man younger than 30 in good health. The chain employs TRBV5-1 and TRBJ1-4; 8 bases align to TRBD1. Sequencing input: naive CD4+ T cells sorted from blood. Regarding subset: CD45RA+ positively selected. The CDR3 DNA is TGCGCCAGCAGCTTGACAGGGGGGAATGAAAAACTGTTTTTT. This encodes CASSLTGGNEKLFF.